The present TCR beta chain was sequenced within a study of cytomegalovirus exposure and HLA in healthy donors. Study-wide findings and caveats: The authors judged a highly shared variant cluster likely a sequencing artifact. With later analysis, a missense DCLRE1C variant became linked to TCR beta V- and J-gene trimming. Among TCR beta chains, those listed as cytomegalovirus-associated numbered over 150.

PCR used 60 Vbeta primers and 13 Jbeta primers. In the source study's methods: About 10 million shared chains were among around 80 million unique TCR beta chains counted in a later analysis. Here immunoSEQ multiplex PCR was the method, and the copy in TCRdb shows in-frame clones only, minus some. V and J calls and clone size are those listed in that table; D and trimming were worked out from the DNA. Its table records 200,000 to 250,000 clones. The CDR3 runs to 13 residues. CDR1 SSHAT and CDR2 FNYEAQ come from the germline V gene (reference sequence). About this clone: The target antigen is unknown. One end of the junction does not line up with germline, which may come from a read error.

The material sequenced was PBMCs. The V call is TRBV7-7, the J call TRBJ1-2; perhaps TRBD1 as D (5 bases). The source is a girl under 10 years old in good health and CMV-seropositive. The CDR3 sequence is CASSNRPSYGYTF. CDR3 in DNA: TGTGCTAGCAGCAACAGGCCTAGCTATGGCTACACCTTC.